Sequencing of this T cell receptor (beta chain) was carried out in a study of regulatory T cells in long-lasting Graves disease. V lost 4 bases to trimming and J lost 7 bases; unmatched junction nucleotides: 12. The CDR3 totals 17 residues. The V gene's germline CDR1 is MGHRA and CDR2 YSYEKL. Documented time point: newly diagnosed GD, antithyroid drugs for less than 3 months. Isolated PBMC RNA provided the starting material for the TCR library. This clonotype was seen a few times. Researchers made TCR beta libraries by using iRepertoire HTBI primers and running Arm-PCR on CDR3 regions. MiXCR, run by TCRdb on the multiplex PCR reads, gives a single entry per CDR3 protein. The sample holds 450,000 to 700,000 distinct CDR3 sequences, roughly 14% seen once. The data also belong to a second study, concerning T cells in Graves' hyperthyroidism and ophthalmopathy.

The clonotype originates from a man younger than 40 with Graves disease. The starting material was peripheral blood mononuclear cells (PBMCs), obtained at new diagnosis, from a patient treated with antithyroid drugs. The chain has TRBV4-1 and TRBJ2-1; 11 bases match TRBD2. CDR3 DNA sequence: TGCGCCAGCAGCCGAGCGGCCCAGGCTAGCGGGAGGAATGAGCAGTTCTTC. This translates into CASSRAAQASGRNEQFF.